This T cell receptor beta chain was documented in a study of regulatory T cells in long-lasting Graves disease. Trimming took off 5 bases at V and 3 bases at J, with 8 bases between the two ends. CDR1 and CDR2 (germline): SGHAT, FQNNGV. This CDR3 has 13 amino acids. To make TCR beta libraries, researchers used iRepertoire HTBI primers and Arm-PCR of CDR3 regions. One entry per CDR3 protein, called by TCRdb with MiXCR from the multiplex PCR reads. Among about 620,000 distinct CDR3 sequences listed, 15% to 20% were seen once. Time point meaning: newly diagnosed GD, antithyroid drugs for less than 3 months. Scientists built the TCR library using RNA that was extracted from PBMCs. This clonotype was counted many times. The data also belong to a second study, concerning T cells in Graves' hyperthyroidism and ophthalmopathy.

This TCR was recovered from a woman aged 25 to 39 with Graves disease. The chain has TRBV11-2 and TRBJ2-1; D possibly matches TRBD1 or TRBD2 (5 bases each). The specimen comprised peripheral blood mononuclear cells (PBMCs), sampled at new diagnosis, from a patient treated with antithyroid drugs. The CDR3 bases are TGTGCCAGCAGCCCGGGGCACTACAATGAGCAGTTCTTC. Protein: CASSPGHYNEQFF.